The present T cell receptor beta chain was sequenced within a study of blood T cell repertoires in COVID-19 (dated by TCRdb to about 2020). Regarding the research as a whole: Collaborator samples came from the United States, Italy and Spain and covered acute and convalescent phases of COVID-19. The material from the prospective study consisted of cDNA or gDNA derived from T cells, B-cell-depleted T cells, or PBMCs. Deeply sampled blood TCRbeta repertoires from subjects exposed to, actively infected with, or recovered from COVID-19 were included in the dataset. The repertoires were released in a freely available public database meant as a resource for research on the immune response to SARS-CoV-2. The samples were drawn from the first 160 participants of the ongoing ImmuneRACE study and from over a thousand subjects provided by 6 global collaborators. Nearly every sample came with metadata listing a de-identified subject ID, COVID-19 status, age in years and sex. HLA class I and class II types, where available, came from metadata supplied by the sample provider rather than from assay-based typing. What the study reported, not specific to this receptor: How much clinical and demographic metadata was included differed by source and by participant, and the metadata was provided uncurated.

Turning to this clone: Which antigen it targets is not known. No much larger clone is present one base from it, and per-base qualities are unavailable.

TCRbeta CDR3 regions were amplified from genomic DNA by means of the immunoSEQ Assay, a bias-controlled multiplex PCR. Per the source publication's procedure: Within the assay, amplification of reference gene primers was used to estimate how many nucleated cells each sample contained. To quantify the absolute abundance of each unique TCRbeta CDR3 rearrangement, sequence reads were collapsed and filtered. For each sample, productive Simpson clonality was calculated as the square root of Simpson's diversity index over productive rearrangements. TCRdb retrieved this table from immuneACCESS and kept in-frame rearrangements only. Not all clones are present; in checked studies, unresolved V genes account for under half, and no reason is known for the remainder. Clone size and the V and J calls come from that table; the DNA yielded D and trimming. The sample has about 230,000 clones on record, approximately 87% of them singletons. Approximately 2.6% of the sample rests with the top ten.

Relative to germline, V is 2 bases shorter and J is 3 bases shorter, with 11 bases between their ends. Per the germline V gene, MNHNS is the CDR1 and SASEGT is the CDR2. The CDR3 has 16 amino acids, counting the end cysteine and phenylalanine. Just CDR3 DNA is preserved here, 48 bases in frame from base 1. Collaborating institutions collected whole blood in K2EDTA tubes following their own protocols. For TCRbeta analysis, collaborators shipped samples in one of three forms: frozen whole blood, isolated PBMCs, or DNA extracted from either of those sample types. Sequencing was performed on peripheral blood. This receptor was obtained from a woman aged 70-85 years with active or convalescent COVID-19. Recombination connected TRBV6-1 to TRBJ1-6, and the D gene may be TRBD1, 5 bases matching. CDR3 reads: CASSESRQFYNSPLHF. The sequence in DNA is TGTGCCAGCAGTGAATCCAGACAGTTCTATAATTCACCCCTCCACTTT.